This T cell receptor (beta chain) emerged from a study of blood T cells in healthy people across ages. The use of a sample-barcoded 5' primer and a J-beta primer mix characterized a second PCR of roughly 6 to 11 cycles. TCRdb ran MiXCR on the 5' RACE reads and lists one entry per CDR3 protein. The sample yields nearly 800,000 distinct CDR3 sequences, around 25% seen once. These data were also filed under a second study, of T cells of mothers and their children.

Sequencing was carried out using blood. The sequence derives from a boy under 18 in good health.

The CDR3 spells CASSQDFLAGEHNEQFF. CDR3 DNA sequence: TGTGCCAGCAGCCAAGATTTTCTAGCGGGAGAGCACAATGAGCAGTTCTTC. The rearrangement uses TRBV3-1 and TRBJ2-1; TRBD2 aligns across 10 bases. Germline assignment: CDR1 LGHDT and CDR2 YNNKEL (reference sequence). V was clipped by 0 bases and J by 5 bases; unmatched bases: 7. This CDR3 is 17 amino acids long.